This T cell receptor beta chain emerged from a study of blood T cell repertoires in COVID-19. Whole-study context: Samples taken during acute and convalescent COVID-19 were collected in the United States, Italy and Spain. Sources were T cells, B-cell-depleted T cells, or PBMCs; the material itself was cDNA or gDNA.

This clone was counted once. Authors' processing steps: Estimates of nucleated cell counts were drawn from the amplification of reference gene primers. The assay was immunoSEQ multiplex PCR, and TCRdb's table has in-frame clones only and misses some. V and J calls and clone size are as listed in that table; D and trimming were resolved from the DNA. The top ten hold under 3.5% of the sample, which has fewer than 200,000 clones, approximately 74% seen once. The CDR3 totals 15 residues. CDR1 and CDR2 (germline): KGHSH, LQKENI. Losses at the gene ends were 6 bases for V and 8 bases for J; bases not matched to a gene: 7.

Sequencing was performed on peripheral blood. This chain joins TRBV18 and TRBJ2-1, with 13 bases matching TRBD2. The sequence derives from a woman older than 75 with acute or convalescent COVID-19. The CDR3 region is CASSPGTSGIDEQFF. The CDR3 DNA reads TGTGCCAGCTCCCCCGGGACTAGCGGGATCGATGAGCAGTTCTTC.